This T cell receptor beta chain comes out of a study of shared clonotypes between healthy human individuals. Data came from immunoSEQ multiplex PCR; TCRdb stores just in-frame clones and leaves some out. The table has about 2.4 million clones, under 95% seen once. A CD45RA-negative memory subset and a CD45RA+ naive subset were separated from the CD4+ cells. The CDR3 has 16 amino acids. The germline V and J ends were trimmed by 2 bases and 5 bases, with 16 bases remaining between them. Germline CDR1 is MDHEN and CDR2 is SYDVKM. The chain joins TRBV28 to TRBJ2-1, with D perhaps TRBD1 (5 bases). The sample consisted of naive CD4+ T cells from PBMCs. Subset of the sample: CD45RA+ positively selected. The source is a man between 18 and 29 years old in good health. Some clones in this sample may be carry-over from other donors' samples. The CDR3 DNA follows: TGTGCCAGCAGTTTAAGAATAGCATCAGGGAACAATGAGCAGTTCTTC. This sequence encodes CASSLRIASGNNEQFF.